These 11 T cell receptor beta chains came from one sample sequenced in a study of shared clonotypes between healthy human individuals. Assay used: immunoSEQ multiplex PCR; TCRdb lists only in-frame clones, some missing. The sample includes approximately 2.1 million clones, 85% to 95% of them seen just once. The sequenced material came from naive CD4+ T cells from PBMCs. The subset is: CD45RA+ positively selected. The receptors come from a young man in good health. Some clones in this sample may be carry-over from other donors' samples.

CDR3 sequence: CATSRDLAGSPYEQYF. The CDR3 DNA sequence: TGTGCCACCAGCAGAGATCTAGCTGGGTCACCCTACGAGCAGTACTTC. The chain is built from TRBV15 and TRBJ2-7; TRBD2 is a possible D gene (5 bases). Germline V gene sequence: CDR1 LNHNV, CDR2 YYDKDF (reference sequence). This CDR3 comprises 16 residues. Between the trimmed V and J ends, which lost 0 bases and 2 bases, there was a span of 14 bases.

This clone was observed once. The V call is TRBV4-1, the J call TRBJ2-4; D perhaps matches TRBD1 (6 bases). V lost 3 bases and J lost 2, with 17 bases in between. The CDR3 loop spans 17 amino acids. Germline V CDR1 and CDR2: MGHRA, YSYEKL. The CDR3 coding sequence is TGCGCCAGCAGCCAGGCCCAGGGGCACGGAACCAAAAACATTCAGTACTTC. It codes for CASSQAQGHGTKNIQYF.

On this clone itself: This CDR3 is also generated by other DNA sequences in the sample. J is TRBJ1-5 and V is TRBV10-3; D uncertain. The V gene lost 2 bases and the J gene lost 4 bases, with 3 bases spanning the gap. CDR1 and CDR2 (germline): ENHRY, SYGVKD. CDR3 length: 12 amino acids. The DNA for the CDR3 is TGTGCCATCAGTGAGCCAAATCAGCCCCAGCATTTT. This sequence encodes CAISEPNQPQHF.

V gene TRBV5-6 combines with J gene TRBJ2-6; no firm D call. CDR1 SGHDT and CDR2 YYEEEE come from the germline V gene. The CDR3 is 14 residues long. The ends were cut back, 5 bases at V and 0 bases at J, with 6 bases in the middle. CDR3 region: CASSTASGANVLTF. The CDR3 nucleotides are TGTGCCAGCAGTACAGCCTCTGGGGCCAACGTCCTGACTTTC.

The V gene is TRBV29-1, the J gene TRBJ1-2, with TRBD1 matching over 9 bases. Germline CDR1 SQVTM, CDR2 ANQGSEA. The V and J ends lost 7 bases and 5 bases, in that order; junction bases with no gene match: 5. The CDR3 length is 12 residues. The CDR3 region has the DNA TGCAGCGCACAGACAGGGGGGTATGGCTACACCTTC. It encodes CSAQTGGYGYTF.

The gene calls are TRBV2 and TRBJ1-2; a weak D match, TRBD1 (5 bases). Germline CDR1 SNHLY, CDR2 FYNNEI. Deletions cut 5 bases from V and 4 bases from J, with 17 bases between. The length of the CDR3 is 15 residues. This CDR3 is CASSYTGNPFYGYTF. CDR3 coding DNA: TGTGCCAGCAGTTATACAGGCAATCCTTTCTATGGCTACACCTTC.

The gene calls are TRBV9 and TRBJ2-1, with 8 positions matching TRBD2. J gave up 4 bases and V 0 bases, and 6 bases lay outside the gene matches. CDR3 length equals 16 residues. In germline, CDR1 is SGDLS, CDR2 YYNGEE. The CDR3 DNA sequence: TGTGCCAGCAGCGTAGGTGGGACTAGTGCATACAATGAGCAGTTCTTC. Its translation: CASSVGGTSAYNEQFF.

CDR3 amino acids: CASTLDYSSGQETQYF. For the CDR3, the DNA is TGTGCCAGCACCCTGGACTATAGTAGCGGGCAAGAGACCCAGTACTTC. The rearrangement uses TRBV5-4 and TRBJ2-5; 7 bases match TRBD2. This CDR3 spans 16 amino acids. J was trimmed by 2 bases and V by 6 bases; bases with no gene match: 13. Germline V gene lookup returns CDR1 SGHNT and CDR2 YYREEE (reference sequence). Drawing the rest from reference TRBV5-4 and TRBJ2-5, the complete variable domain is ETGVTQSPTHLIKTRGQQVTLRCSSQSGHNTVSWYQQALGQGPQFIFQYYREEENGRGNFPPRFSGLQFPNYSSELNVNALELDDSALYLCASTLDYSSGQETQYFGPGTRLLVL.

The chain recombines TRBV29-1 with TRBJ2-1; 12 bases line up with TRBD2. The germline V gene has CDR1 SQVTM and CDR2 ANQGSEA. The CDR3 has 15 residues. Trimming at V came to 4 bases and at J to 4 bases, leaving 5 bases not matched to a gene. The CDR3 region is CSVALAGGFYNEQFF. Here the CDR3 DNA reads TGCAGCGTTGCACTAGCGGGAGGCTTTTACAATGAGCAGTTCTTC.

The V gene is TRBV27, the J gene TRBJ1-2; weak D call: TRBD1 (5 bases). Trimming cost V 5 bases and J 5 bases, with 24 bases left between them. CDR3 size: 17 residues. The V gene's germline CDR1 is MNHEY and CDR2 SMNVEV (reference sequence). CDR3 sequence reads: CASSPGLRVGVGYGYTF. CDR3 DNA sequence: TGTGCCAGCAGTCCCGGCTTGCGTGTGGGGGTAGGATATGGCTACACCTTC.

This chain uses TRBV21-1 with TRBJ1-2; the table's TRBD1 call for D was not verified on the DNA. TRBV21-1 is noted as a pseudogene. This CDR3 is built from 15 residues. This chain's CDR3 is CASSDETGFRFGYTF. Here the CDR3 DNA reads TGTGCCAGCAGCGACGAAACAGGGTTTCGCTTTGGCTACACCTTC.